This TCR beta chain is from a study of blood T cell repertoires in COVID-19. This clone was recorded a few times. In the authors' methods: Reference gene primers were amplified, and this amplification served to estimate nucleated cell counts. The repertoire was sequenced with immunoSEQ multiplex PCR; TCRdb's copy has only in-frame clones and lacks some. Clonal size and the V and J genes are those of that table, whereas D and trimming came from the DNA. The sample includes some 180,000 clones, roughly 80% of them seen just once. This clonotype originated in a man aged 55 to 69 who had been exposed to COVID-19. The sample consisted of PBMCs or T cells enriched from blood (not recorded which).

CDR3 protein: CASSITLRGNQPQHF. CDR3 DNA: TGTGCCAGTAGTATAACTCTGAGAGGCAATCAGCCCCAGCATTTT. The J gene is TRBJ1-5, the V gene TRBV19, with D unresolved. The ends were cut back, 2 bases at V and 2 bases at J, with 10 bases in the middle. CDR1 is LNHDA, CDR2 SQIVND, per germline (reference sequence). The CDR3 runs 15 residues.